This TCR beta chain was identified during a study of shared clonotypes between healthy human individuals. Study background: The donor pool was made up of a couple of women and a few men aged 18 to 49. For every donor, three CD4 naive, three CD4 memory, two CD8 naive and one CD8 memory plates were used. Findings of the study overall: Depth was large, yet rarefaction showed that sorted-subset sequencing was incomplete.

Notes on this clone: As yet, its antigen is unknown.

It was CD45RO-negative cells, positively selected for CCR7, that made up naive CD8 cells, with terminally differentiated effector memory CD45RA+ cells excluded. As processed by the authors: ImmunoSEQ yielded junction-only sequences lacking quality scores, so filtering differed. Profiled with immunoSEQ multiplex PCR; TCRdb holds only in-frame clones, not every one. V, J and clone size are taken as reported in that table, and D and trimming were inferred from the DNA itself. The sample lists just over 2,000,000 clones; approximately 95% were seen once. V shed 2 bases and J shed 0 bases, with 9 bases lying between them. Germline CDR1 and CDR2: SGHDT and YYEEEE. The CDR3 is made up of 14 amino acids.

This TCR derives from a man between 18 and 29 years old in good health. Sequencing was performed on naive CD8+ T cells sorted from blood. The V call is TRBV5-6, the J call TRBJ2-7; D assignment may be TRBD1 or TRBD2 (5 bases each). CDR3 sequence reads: CASSLWDASYEQYF. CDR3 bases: TGTGCCAGCAGCTTATGGGACGCCTCCTACGAGCAGTACTTC.